This T cell receptor (beta chain) derives from a study of control samples from healthy donors and cancer patients. Trimming left V 1 base short and J 6 bases short, with 9 bases between. The CDR3 runs 13 residues. Germline CDR1 SNHLY, CDR2 FYNNEI. Repertoires were generated with immunoSEQ multiplex PCR, while TCRdb's copy carries only in-frame clones and drops some. The data hold 110,000 to 150,000 clones, with around 94% observed a single time. The TCR sequence derives from a man aged 55 to 69 with colorectal cancer. The V call is TRBV2, the J call TRBJ1-2; no definite D call. Sequencing was done on a sample of PBMCs. The CDR3 is CASSEERQDGYTF. The CDR3 DNA follows: TGTGCCAGCAGTGAAGAAAGGCAGGATGGCTACACCTTC.